A single sample is the source of the 8 T cell receptor beta chains below, sequenced in a study of Graves' ophthalmopathy and Graves' hyperthyroidism. RNA transcripts served as template for amplifying TCR beta CDR3 sequences. Second-round multiplex PCR came after a first-round RT-PCR that employed HTBI primers. TCRdb reprocessed the multiplex PCR reads with MiXCR, giving one entry per CDR3 protein. This repertoire shows about 620,000 distinct CDR3 sequences, 22% found once; its top ten account for 7.1%. The sequenced material came from peripheral blood. These receptors were collected from a woman aged 18-29 years with stable Graves' hyperthyroidism. Some clones in this sample may be carry-over from other donors' samples.

This clonotype was counted ten times or more. J is TRBJ2-7 and V is TRBV10-1; TRBD1 matches 9 bases. This CDR3 is 16 amino acids long. CDR1 is WNHNN and CDR2 is SYGVQD in the germline V gene (reference sequence). After removal of 5 bases from V and 3 bases from J, the junction contained 11 bases not matched to a gene. The CDR3 here is CASSPTGGTGFYEQYF. CDR3 bases: TGCGCCAGCAGTCCTACCGGTGGGACAGGGTTCTACGAGCAGTACTTC.

This clonotype was seen more than once but under ten times. The chain employs TRBV5-1 and TRBJ2-7; 9 bases line up with TRBD1. Germline V lookup: CDR1 SGHRS, CDR2 YFSETQ. The CDR3 has 14 amino acids. J gave up 2 bases and V 6 bases, and 6 bases lay outside the gene matches. The CDR3 protein is CASKTGTGTYEQYF. The CDR3 DNA is TGCGCCAGCAAGACCGGGACAGGGACCTACGAGCAGTACTTC.

In this sample, this clonotype turned up many times. This sequence joins TRBV6-1 and TRBJ2-5, with D possibly matching TRBD1 (8 bases). Germline CDR1 and CDR2: MNHNS and SASEGT. The V end lost 11 bases, the J end lost 5 bases, and 18 bases lay between the germline ends. The CDR3 is made up of 13 amino acids. DNA of the CDR3: TGTGCCGTAACAGGGGGGGGCGGCGAGACCCAGTACTTC. This codes for CAVTGGGGETQYF.

The chain joins TRBV30 to TRBJ1-1; no clear D gene. Trimming stripped 4 bases from V and 2 bases from J, with 8 bases between. Germline-derived CDR1 and CDR2 are GTSNPN and SVGIG (reference sequence). The CDR3 has 12 amino acids. CDR3 region: CAWIAGNTEAFF. Written as DNA, the CDR3 is TGTGCCTGGATAGCGGGCAACACTGAAGCTTTCTTT.

The gene calls are TRBV5-1 and TRBJ2-7; D may match TRBD1 or TRBD2 (5 bases each). Germline-derived CDR1 and CDR2 are SGHRS and YFSETQ. The V end was cut by 0 bases, the J end by 0 bases, with 10 bases between. The CDR3 is 15 residues long. The CDR3 DNA reads as TGCGCCAGCAGCTTGGCCGGGGCCGGCTCCTACGAGCAGTACTTC. It specifies CASSLAGAGSYEQYF.

V is TRBV4-1 and J is TRBJ1-1; D is possibly TRBD1 (5 bases). V lost 0 bases and J 6 bases, leaving 14 bases between the germline ends. The CDR3 consists of 15 residues. CDR1 is MGHRA and CDR2 is YSYEKL in the germline V gene. The CDR3: CASSQDPARGAEAFF. CDR3 DNA: TGCGCCAGCAGCCAAGACCCCGCCCGGGGGGCTGAAGCTTTCTTT.

In its sample, this clonotype was seen many times. This chain joins TRBV19 and TRBJ1-1; the D is unclear. The CDR3 extends over 16 amino acids. In germline, CDR1 is LNHDA, CDR2 SQIVND (reference sequence). V shed 5 bases and J shed 3 bases, with 19 bases lying between them. The CDR3 DNA reads as TGTGCCAGTAGTCCGATGGAGCTAGGTCCCGACACTGAAGCTTTCTTT. Translated, it gives CASSPMELGPDTEAFF.

This clonotype was recorded many times. V gene TRBV7-6 combines with J gene TRBJ1-5, with D unresolved. V dropped 0 bases and J dropped 7 bases, with 7 bases sitting between them. From germline, CDR1 is SGHVS and CDR2 FNYEAQ. The CDR3 has 13 residues. The CDR3 coding sequence is TGTGCCAGCAGCTTAGCGGCCCACCAGCCCCAGCATTTT. This sequence encodes CASSLAAHQPQHF.